This T cell receptor beta chain appears in the sequencing data of a study of OX40 agonist ivuxolimab in advanced cancers. At the level of the study: Of the participants, around 43% had some prior anti-PD-1, anti-PD-L1 or anti-CTLA-4 therapy, which was allowed.

To note about this clone: Its target is not known.

The protocol was immunoSEQ multiplex PCR, while the TCRdb copy is restricted to in-frame clones and leaves out a portion. The data hold about 52,000 clones, with 90% to 95% observed a single time. The CDR3 covers 14 residues. Germline loops: CDR1 SGHNT, CDR2 YYREEE (reference sequence). V was shortened by 0 bases and J by 7 bases, with 11 bases between the two germline ends. Study-wide results and limits: Blood T cells, both CD4+ and CD8+, expanded clonally by week 6 at 0.1 to 3.0 mg/kg.

The TCR was taken from an adult with an advanced solid tumor such as melanoma, head and neck, liver or kidney cancer. The chain recombines TRBV5-4 with TRBJ2-1, with D possibly matching TRBD2 (6 bases). The material sequenced was CD4+ or CD8+ T cells sorted from blood, taken in a trial of the OX40 agonist ivuxolimab. CDR3 loop: CASSLAGEVNEQFF. The DNA of the CDR3 is TGTGCCAGCAGCTTGGCGGGAGAGGTGAATGAGCAGTTCTTC.